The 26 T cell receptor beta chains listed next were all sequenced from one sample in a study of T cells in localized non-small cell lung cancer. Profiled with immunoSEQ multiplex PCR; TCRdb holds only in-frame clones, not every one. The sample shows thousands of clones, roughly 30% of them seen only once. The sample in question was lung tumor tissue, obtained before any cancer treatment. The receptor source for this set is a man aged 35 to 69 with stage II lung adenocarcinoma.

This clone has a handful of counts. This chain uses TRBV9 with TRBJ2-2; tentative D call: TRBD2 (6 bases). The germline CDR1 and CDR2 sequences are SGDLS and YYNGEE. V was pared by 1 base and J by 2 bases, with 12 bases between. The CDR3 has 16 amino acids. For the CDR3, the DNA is TGTGCCAGCAGCGTAAGGGGCGGGGAAAACACCGGGGAGCTGTTTTTT. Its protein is CASSVRGGENTGELFF.

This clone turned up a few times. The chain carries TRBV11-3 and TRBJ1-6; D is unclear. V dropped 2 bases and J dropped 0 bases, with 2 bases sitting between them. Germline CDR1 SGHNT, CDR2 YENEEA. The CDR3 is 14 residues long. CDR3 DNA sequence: TGTGCCAGCAGCTTACACTCCTATAATTCACCCCTCCACTTT. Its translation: CASSLHSYNSPLHF.

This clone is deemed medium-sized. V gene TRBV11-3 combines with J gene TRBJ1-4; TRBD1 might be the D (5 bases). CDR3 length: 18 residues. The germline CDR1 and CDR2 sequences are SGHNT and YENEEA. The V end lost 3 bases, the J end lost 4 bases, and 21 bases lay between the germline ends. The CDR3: CASSFSLQGFGLNEKLFF. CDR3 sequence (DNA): TGTGCCAGCAGCTTTTCTTTGCAGGGCTTCGGGCTTAATGAAAAACTGTTTTTT.

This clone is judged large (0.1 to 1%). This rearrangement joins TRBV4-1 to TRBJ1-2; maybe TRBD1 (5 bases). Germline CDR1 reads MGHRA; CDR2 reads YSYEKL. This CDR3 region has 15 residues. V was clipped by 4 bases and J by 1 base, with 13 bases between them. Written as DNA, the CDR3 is TGCGCCAGCAGCCTAACAGGAAGTAGTAACTATGGCTACACCTTC. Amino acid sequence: CASSLTGSSNYGYTF.

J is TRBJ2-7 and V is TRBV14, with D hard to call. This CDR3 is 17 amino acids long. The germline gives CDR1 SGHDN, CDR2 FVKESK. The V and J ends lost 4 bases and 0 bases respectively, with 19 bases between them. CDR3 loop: CASSLFPPSSHSYEQYF. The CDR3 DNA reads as TGTGCCAGCAGCCTCTTTCCGCCCAGCAGCCACTCCTACGAGCAGTACTTC.

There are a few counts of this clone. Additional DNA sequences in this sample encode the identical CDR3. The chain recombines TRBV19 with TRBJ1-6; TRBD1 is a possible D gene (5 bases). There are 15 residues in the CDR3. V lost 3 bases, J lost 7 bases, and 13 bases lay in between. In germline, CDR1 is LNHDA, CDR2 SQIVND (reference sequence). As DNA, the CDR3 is TGTGCCAGTAGTATTGGGCAGGGCGCGAATTCACCCCTCCACTTT. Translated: CASSIGQGANSPLHF.

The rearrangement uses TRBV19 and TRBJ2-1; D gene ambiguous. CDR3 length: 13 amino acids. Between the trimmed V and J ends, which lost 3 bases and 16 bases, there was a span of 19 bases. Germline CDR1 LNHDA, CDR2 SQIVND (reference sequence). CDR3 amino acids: CASSIQGLRLPFF. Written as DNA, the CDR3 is TGTGCCAGTAGTATCCAAGGGCTGCGCCTACCCTTCTTC. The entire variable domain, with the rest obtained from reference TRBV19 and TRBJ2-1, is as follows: DGGITQSPKYLFRKEGQNVTLSCEQNLNHDAMYWYRQDPGQGLRLIYYSQIVNDFQKGDIAEGYSVSREKKESFPLTVTSAQKNPTAFYLCASSIQGLRLPFFGPGTRLTVL.

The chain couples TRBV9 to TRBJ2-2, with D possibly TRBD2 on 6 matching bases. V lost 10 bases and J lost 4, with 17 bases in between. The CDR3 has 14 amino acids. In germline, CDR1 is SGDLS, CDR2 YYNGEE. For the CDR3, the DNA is TGTGCCTCCCAGGGCCTAGCGAGCACCGGGGAGCTGTTTTTT. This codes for CASQGLASTGELFF.

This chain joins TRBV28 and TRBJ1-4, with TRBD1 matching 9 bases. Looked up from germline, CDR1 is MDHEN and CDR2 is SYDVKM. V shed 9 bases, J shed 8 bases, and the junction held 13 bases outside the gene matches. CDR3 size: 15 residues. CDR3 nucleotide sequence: TGTGCCAGTACCAAGGCCGGGACAGGGAAAGAAAAACTGTTTTTT. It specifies CASTKAGTGKEKLFF.

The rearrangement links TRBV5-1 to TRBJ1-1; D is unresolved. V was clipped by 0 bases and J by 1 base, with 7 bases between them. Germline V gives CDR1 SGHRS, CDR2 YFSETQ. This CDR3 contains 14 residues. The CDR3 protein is CASSLERWNTEAFF. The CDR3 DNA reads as TGCGCCAGCAGCTTGGAGCGTTGGAACACTGAAGCTTTCTTT.

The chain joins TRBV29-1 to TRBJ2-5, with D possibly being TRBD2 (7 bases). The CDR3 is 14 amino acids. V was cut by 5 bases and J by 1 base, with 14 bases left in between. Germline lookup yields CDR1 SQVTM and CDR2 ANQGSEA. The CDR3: CSVRGGGAQETQYF. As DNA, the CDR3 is TGCAGCGTTCGAGGAGGGGGGGCCCAAGAGACCCAGTACTTC.

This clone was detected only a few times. The CDR3, as DNA: TGCGCCAGCAGAGCGGGGGAAAGGGACACTGAAGCTTTCTTT. It is translated as CASRAGERDTEAFF. The V and J genes are TRBV1 and TRBJ1-1. TRBV1 is a listed pseudogene. The CDR3 is 14 residues long.

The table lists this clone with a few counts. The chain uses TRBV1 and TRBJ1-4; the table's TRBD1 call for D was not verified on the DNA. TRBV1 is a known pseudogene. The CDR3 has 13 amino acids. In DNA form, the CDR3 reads TGCGCCAGCAGCTGGGGCTTTAATGAAAAACTGTTTTTT. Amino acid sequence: CASSWGFNEKLFF.

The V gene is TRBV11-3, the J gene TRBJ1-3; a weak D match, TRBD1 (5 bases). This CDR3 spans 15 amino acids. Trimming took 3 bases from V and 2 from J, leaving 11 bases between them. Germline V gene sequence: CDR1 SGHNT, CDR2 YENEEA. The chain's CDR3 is CASSLFRGAGNTIYF. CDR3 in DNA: TGTGCCAGCAGCTTGTTTAGGGGCGCTGGAAACACCATATATTTT.

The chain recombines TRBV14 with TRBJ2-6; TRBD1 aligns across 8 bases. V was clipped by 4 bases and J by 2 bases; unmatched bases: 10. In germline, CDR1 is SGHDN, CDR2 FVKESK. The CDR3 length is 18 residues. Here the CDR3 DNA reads TGTGCCAGCAGCCCCCCCGGGCCAGGGGGCGCTGGGGCCAACGTCCTGACTTTC. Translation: CASSPPGPGGAGANVLTF.

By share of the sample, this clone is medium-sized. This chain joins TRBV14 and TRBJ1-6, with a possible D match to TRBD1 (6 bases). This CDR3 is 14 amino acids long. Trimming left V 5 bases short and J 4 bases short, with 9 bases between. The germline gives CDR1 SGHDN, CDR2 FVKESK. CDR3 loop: CASSATGYNSPLHF. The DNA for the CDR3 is TGTGCCAGCAGCGCGACAGGTTATAATTCACCCCTCCACTTT.

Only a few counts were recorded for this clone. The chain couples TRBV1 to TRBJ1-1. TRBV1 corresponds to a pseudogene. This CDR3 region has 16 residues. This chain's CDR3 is CASSPEGGSMNTEAFF. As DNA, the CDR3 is TGCGCCAGCAGCCCGGAGGGAGGGAGCATGAACACTGAAGCTTTCTTT.

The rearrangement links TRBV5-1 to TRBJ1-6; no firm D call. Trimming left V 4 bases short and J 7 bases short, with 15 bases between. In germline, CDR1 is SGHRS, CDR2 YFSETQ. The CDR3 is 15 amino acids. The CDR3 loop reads CASSRSVGENSPLHF. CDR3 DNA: TGCGCCAGCAGCCGTTCAGTAGGAGAGAATTCACCCCTCCACTTT.

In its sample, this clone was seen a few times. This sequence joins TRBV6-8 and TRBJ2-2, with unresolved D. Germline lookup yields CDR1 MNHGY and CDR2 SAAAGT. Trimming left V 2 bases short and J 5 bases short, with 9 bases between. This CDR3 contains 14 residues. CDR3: CASSYGRRTGELFF. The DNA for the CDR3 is TGTGCCAGCAGTTACGGGCGTCGGACCGGGGAGCTGTTTTTT.

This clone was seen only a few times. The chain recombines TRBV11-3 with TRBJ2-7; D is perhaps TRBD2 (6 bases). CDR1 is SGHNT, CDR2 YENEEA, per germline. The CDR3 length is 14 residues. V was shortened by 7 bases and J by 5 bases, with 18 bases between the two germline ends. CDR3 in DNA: TGTGCCAGCACTCTCGGGGGACTTCGGGACGAGCAGTACTTC. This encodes CASTLGGLRDEQYF.

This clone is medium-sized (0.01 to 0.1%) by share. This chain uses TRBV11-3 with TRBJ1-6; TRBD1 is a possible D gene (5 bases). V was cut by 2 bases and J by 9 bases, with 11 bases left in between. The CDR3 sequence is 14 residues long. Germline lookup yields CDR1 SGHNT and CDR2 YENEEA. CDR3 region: CASSLSGPGSPLHF. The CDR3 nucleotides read TGTGCCAGCAGCTTATCGGGGCCGGGTTCACCCCTCCACTTT.

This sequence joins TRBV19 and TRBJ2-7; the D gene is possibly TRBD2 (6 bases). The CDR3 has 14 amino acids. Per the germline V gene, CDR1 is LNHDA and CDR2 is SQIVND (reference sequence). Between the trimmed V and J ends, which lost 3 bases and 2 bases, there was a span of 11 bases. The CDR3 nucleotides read TGTGCCAGTAGTATGAGGAGGGGAGCCTACGAGCAGTACTTC. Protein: CASSMRRGAYEQYF.

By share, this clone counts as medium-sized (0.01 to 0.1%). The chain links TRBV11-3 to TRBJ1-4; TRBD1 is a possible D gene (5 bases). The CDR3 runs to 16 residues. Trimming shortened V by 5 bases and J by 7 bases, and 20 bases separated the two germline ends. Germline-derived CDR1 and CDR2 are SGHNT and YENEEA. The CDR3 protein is CASSPWRGFDGEKLFF. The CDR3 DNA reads TGTGCCAGCAGCCCTTGGAGGGGATTCGACGGTGAAAAACTGTTTTTT.

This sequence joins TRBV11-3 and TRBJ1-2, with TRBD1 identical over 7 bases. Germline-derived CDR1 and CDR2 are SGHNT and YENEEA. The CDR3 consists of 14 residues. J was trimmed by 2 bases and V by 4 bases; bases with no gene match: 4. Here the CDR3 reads CASSWTGQNYGYTF. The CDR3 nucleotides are TGTGCCAGCAGCTGGACGGGACAGAACTATGGCTACACCTTC.

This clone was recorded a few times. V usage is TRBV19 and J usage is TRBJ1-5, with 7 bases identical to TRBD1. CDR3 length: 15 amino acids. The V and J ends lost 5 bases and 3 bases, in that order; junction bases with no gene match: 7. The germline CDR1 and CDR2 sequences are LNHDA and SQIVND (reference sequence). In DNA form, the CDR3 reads TGTGCCAGTAGTGGGGGGACAGCTTCCAATCAGCCCCAGCATTTT. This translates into CASSGGTASNQPQHF.

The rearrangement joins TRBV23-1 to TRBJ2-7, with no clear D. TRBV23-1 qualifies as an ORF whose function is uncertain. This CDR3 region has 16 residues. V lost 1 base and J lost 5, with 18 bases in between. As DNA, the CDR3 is TGCGCCAGCAGTCAATGGCTTAAGGATGGCGGCGACGAGCAGTACTTC. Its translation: CASSQWLKDGGDEQYF.